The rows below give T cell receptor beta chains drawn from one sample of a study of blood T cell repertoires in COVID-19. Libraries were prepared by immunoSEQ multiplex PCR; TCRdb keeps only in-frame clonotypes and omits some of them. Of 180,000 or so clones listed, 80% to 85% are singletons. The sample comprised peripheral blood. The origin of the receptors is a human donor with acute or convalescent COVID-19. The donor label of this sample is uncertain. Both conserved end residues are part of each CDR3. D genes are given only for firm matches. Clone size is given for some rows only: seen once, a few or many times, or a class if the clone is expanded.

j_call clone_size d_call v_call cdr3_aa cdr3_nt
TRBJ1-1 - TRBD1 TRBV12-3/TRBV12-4 CASSGRGPLEFF TGTGCCAGCTCCGGCAGGGGGCCCTTAGAATTCTTT
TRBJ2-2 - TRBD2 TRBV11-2 CASISGASGITGELFF TGTGCCAGCATCTCGGGGGCTAGCGGGATCACCGGGGAGCTGTTTTTT
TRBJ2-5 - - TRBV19 CASSMRARPGYRSAGETQYF TGTGCCAGTAGTATGAGAGCAAGGCCAGGCTATCGGAGCGCGGGAGAGACCCAGTACTTC
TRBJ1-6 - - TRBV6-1 CASSDDGTFYNSPLHF TGTGCCAGCAGTGACGACGGGACTTTTTATAATTCACCCCTCCACTTT
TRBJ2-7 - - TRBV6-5 CASSYSQGYEQYF TGTGCCAGCAGTTACTCGCAGGGCTACGAGCAGTACTTC
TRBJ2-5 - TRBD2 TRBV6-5 CASRQAGGGETQYF TGTGCCAGCCGGCAAGCGGGGGGCGGAGAGACCCAGTACTTC
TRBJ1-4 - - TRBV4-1 CASSQDRERILLNEKLFF TGCGCCAGCAGCCAAGATCGGGAAAGGATCCTGCTCAATGAAAAACTGTTTTTT
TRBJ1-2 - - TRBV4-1 CASSSGYADYGYTF TGCGCCAGCAGCAGTGGGTACGCGGACTATGGCTACACCTTC
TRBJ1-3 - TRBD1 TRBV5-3 CARSTPGQGAGNTIYF TGTGCCAGAAGCACACCGGGACAGGGAGCCGGAAACACCATATATTTT
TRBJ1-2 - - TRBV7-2 CASSLRRAGYGYTF TGTGCCAGCAGCTTACGCCGGGCGGGCTATGGCTACACCTTC
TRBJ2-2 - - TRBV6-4 CASSDREGINAGELFF TGTGCCAGCAGTGATCGGGAAGGGATTAATGCCGGGGAGCTGTTTTTT
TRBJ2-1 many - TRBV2 CASSEGFLARNEQFF TGTGCCAGCAGTGAAGGGTTTCTAGCGCGAAATGAGCAGTTCTTC
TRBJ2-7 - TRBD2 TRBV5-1 CASRPGLAGGPNYEQYF TGCGCCAGCAGACCCGGACTAGCGGGAGGGCCTAATTACGAGCAGTACTTC
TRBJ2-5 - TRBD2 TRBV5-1 CASSVLTSGDGETQYF TGCGCCAGCAGCGTCCTGACTAGCGGGGATGGAGAGACCCAGTACTTC
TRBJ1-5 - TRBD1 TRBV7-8 CASSLEGGQENQPQHF TGTGCCAGCAGCTTAGAGGGGGGACAGGAAAATCAGCCCCAGCATTTT
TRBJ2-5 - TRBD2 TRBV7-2 CASSLGVAGETQYF TGTGCCAGCAGCTTAGGGGTAGCGGGGGAGACCCAGTACTTC
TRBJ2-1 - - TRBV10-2 CASTNTEDEQFF TGCGCCAGCACTAACACCGAGGATGAGCAGTTCTTC
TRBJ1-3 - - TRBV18 CASSPRREEHGNTIYF TGTGCCAGCTCACCACGGAGGGAGGAACATGGAAACACCATATATTTT
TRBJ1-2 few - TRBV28 CASSLGGANYGYTF TGTGCCAGCAGTTTAGGGGGGGCGAACTATGGCTACACCTTC
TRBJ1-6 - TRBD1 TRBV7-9 CASSSQGARNSPLHF TGTGCCAGCAGCTCCCAGGGGGCGCGTAATTCACCCCTCCACTTT
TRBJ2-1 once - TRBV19 CASSIDLREQFF TGTGCCAGTAGTATAGATCTACGGGAGCAGTTCTTC
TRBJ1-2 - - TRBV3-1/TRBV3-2 CASSRGGSIINYGYTF TGTGCCAGCAGCCGGGGGGGCAGCATCATCAACTATGGCTACACCTTC
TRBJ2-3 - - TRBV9 CASNRGGLTDTQYF TGTGCCAGCAACCGCGGGGGCCTCACAGATACGCAGTATTTT
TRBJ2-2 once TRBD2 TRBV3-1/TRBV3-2 CASSQDRRLAGVATGELFF TGTGCCAGCAGCCAAGATCGAAGGCTAGCGGGAGTGGCCACCGGGGAGCTGTTTTTT
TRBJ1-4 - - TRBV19 CASSIGGTQAKKLFF TGTGCCAGTAGTATCGGAGGGACCCAGGCCAAAAAACTGTTTTTT
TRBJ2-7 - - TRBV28 CASSLGENSYEQYF TGTGCCAGCAGCTTAGGGGAGAACTCCTACGAGCAGTACTTC